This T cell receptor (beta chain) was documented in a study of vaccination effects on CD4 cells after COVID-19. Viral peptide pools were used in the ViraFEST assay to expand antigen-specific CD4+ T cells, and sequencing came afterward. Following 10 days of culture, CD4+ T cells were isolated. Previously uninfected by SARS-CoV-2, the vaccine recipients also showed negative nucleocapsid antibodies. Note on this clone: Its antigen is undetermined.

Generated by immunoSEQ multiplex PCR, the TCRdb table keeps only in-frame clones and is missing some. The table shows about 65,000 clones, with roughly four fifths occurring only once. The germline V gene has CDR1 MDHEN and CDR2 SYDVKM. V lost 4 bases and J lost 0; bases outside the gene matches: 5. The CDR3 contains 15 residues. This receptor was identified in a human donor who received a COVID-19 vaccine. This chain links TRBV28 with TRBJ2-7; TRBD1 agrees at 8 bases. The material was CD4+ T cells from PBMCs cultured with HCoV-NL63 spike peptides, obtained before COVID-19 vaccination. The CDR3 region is CASSSGGADSYEQYV. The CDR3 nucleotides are TGTGCCAGCAGTTCAGGGGGCGCGGACTCCTACGAGCAGTACGTC.